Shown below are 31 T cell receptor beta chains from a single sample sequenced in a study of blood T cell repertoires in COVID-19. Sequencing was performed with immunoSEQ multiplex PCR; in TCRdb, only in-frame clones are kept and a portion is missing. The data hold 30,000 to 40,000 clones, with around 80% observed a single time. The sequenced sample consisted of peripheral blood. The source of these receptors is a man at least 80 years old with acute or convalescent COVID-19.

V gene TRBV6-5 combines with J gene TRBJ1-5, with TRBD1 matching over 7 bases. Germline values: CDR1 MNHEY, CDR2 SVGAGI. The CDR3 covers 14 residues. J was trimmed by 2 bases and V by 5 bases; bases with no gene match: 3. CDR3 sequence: CASSPGTGNQPQHF. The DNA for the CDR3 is TGTGCCAGCAGTCCCGGGACAGGCAATCAGCCCCAGCATTTT.

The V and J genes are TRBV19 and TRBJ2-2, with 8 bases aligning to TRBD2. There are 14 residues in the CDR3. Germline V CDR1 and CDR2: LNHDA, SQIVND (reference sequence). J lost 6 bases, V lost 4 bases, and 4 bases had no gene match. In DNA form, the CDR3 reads TGTGCCAGTAGTAACGCAGCGGGGGCCGGGGAGCTGTTTTTT. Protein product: CASSNAAGAGELFF.

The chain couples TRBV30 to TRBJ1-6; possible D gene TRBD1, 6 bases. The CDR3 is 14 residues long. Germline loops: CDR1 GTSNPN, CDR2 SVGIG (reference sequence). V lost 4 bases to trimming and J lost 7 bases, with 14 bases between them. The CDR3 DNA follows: TGTGCCTGGATCTTACAGGGAACCAATTCACCCCTCCACTTT. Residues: CAWILQGTNSPLHF. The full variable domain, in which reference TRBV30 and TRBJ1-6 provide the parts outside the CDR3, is SQTIHQWPATLVQPVGSPLSLECTVEGTSNPNLYWYRQAAGRGLQLLFYSVGIGQISSEVPQNLSASRPQDRQFILSSKKLLLSDSGFYLCAWILQGTNSPLHFGNGTRLTVT.

Here the CDR3 reads CASRRAANTDTQYF. Written as DNA, the CDR3 is TGTGCCTCACGGAGGGCAGCCAACACAGATACGCAGTATTTT. The chain has TRBV10-3 and TRBJ2-3, with TRBD2 as a possible D gene (6 bases). This CDR3 spans 14 amino acids. Trimming took off 11 bases at V and 2 bases at J, with 17 bases between the two ends. Germline CDR1 is ENHRY and CDR2 is SYGVKD.

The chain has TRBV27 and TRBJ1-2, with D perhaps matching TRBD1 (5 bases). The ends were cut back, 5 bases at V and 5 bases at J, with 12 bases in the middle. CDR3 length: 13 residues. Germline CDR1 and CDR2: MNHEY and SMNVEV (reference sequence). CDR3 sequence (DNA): TGTGCCAGCAGTCCCGCCGGGGGGTATGGCTACACCTTC. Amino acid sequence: CASSPAGGYGYTF.

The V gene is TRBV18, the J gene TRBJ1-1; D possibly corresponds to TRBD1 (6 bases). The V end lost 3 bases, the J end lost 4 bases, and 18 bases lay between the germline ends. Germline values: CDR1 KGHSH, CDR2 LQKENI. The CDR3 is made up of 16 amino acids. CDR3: CASSPVQGRVSTEAFF. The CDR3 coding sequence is TGTGCCAGCTCACCGGTACAGGGCCGGGTCAGCACTGAAGCTTTCTTT.

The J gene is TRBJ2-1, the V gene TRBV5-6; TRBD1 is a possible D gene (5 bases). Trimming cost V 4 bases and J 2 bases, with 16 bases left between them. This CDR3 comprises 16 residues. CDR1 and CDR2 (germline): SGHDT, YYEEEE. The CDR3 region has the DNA TGTGCCAGCAGCCCTTTGGGGCAAGTAACCTACAATGAGCAGTTCTTC. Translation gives CASSPLGQVTYNEQFF.

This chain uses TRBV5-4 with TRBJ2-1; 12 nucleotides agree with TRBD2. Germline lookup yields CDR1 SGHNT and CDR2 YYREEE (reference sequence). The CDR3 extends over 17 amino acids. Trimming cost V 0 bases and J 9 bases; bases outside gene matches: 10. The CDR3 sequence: CASSLVRLAGETSEQFF. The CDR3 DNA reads TGTGCCAGCAGCTTGGTTCGACTAGCGGGGGAAACTAGTGAGCAGTTCTTC. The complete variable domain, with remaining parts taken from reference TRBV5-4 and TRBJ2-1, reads ETGVTQSPTHLIKTRGQQVTLRCSSQSGHNTVSWYQQALGQGPQFIFQYYREEENGRGNFPPRFSGLQFPNYSSELNVNALELDDSALYLCASSLVRLAGETSEQFFGPGTRLTVL.

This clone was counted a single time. In DNA, the CDR3 is TGTGCCAGTAGTACCCGTATTGCAACTAATGAAAAACTGTTTTTT. Amino acids: CASSTRIATNEKLFF. The V and J genes are TRBV19 and TRBJ1-4; D ambiguous. Between the trimmed V and J ends, which lost 4 bases and 0 bases, there was a span of 9 bases. The germline V gene has CDR1 LNHDA and CDR2 SQIVND (reference sequence). This CDR3 is built from 15 residues.

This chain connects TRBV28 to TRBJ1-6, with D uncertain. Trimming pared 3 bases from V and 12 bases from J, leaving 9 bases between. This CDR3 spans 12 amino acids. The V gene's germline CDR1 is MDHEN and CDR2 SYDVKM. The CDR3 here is CASSLPRGPLHF. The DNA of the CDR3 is TGTGCCAGCAGTTTGCCACGCGGACCCCTCCACTTT.

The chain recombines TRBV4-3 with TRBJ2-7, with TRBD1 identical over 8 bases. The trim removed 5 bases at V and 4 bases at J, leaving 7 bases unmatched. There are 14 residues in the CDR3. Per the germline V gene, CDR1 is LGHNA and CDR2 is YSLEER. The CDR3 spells CASSSGQASYEQYF. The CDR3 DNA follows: TGCGCCAGCAGCTCGGGACAGGCCTCATACGAGCAGTACTTC.

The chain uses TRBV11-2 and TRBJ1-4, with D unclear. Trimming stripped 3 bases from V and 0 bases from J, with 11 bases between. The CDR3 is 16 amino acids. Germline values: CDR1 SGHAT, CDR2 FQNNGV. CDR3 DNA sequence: TGTGCCAGCAGCTTTCTTACACCCGCAACTAATGAAAAACTGTTTTTT. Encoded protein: CASSFLTPATNEKLFF.

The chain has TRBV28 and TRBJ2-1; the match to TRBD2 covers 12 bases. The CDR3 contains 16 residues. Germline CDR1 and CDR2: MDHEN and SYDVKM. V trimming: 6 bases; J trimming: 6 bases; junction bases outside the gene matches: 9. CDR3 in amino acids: CASRTTSGGLGNEQFF. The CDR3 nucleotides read TGTGCCAGCAGGACAACTAGCGGGGGGCTCGGCAATGAGCAGTTCTTC.

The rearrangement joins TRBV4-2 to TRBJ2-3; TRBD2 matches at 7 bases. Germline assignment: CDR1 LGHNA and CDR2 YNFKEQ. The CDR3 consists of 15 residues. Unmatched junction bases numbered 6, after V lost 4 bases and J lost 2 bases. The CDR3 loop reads CASSPWEGTTDTQYF. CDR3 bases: TGTGCCAGCAGCCCTTGGGAGGGGACCACAGATACGCAGTATTTT.

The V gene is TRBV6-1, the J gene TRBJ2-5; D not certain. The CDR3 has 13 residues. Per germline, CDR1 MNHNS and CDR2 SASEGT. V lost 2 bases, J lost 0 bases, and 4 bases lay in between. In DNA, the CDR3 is TGTGCCAGCAGTGAAACATACCAAGAGACCCAGTACTTC. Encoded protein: CASSETYQETQYF.

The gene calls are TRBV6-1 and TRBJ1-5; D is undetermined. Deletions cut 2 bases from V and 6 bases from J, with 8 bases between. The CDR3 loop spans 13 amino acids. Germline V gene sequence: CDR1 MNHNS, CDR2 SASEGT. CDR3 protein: CASSESRGQPQHF. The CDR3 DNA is TGTGCCAGCAGTGAATCCCGGGGTCAGCCCCAGCATTTT.

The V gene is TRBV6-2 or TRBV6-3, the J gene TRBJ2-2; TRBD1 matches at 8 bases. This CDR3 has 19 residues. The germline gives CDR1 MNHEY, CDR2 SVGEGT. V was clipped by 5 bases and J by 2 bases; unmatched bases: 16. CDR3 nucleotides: TGTGCCAGCAGTAACACGATGCTCCGACAGGGGTCTAACACCGGGGAGCTGTTTTTT. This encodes CASSNTMLRQGSNTGELFF.

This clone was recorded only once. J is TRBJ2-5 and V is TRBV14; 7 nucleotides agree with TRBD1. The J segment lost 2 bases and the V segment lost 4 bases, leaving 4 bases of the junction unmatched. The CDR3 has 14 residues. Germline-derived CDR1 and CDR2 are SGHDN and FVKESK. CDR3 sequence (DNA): TGTGCCAGCAGCCTCTCACAGGGGCAAGAGACCCAGTACTTC. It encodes CASSLSQGQETQYF. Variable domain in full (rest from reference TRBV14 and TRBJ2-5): EAGVTQFPSHSVIEKGQTVTLRCDPISGHDNLYWYRRVMGKEIKFLLHFVKESKQDESGMPNNRFLAERTGGTYSTLKVQPAELEDSGVYFCASSLSQGQETQYFGPGTRLLVL.

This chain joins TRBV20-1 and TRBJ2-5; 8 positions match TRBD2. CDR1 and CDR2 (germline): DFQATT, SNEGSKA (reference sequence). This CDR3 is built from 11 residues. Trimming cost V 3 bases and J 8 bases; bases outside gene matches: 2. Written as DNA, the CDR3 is TGCAGTGCTAGCGGGGGGGTCACCCAGTACTTC. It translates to CSASGGVTQYF.

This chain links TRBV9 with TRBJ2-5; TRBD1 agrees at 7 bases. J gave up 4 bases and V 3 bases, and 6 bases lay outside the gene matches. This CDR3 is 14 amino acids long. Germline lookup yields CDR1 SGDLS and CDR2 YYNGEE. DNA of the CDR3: TGTGCCAGCAGCGAAGCGGACAGGATAGAGACCCAGTACTTC. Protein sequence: CASSEADRIETQYF.

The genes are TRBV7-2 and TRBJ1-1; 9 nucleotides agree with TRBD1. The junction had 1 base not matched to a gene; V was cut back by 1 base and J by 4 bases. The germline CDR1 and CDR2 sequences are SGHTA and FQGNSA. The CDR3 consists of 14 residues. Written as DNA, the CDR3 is TGTGCCAGCAGCTTAGTACAGGGGGCCACTGAAGCTTTCTTT. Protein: CASSLVQGATEAFF. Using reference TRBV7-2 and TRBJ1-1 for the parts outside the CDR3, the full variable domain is GAGVSQSPSNKVTEKGKDVELRCDPISGHTALYWYRQSLGQGLEFLIYFQGNSAPDKSGLPSDRFSAERTGGSVSTLTIQRTQQEDSAVYLCASSLVQGATEAFFGQGTRLTVV.

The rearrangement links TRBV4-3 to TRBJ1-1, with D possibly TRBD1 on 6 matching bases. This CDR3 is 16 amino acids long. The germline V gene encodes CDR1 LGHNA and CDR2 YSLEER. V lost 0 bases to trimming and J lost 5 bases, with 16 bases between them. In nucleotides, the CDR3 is TGCGCCAGCAGCCAAGATGGGGGCGGGCAGGGTACTGAAGCTTTCTTT. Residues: CASSQDGGGQGTEAFF.

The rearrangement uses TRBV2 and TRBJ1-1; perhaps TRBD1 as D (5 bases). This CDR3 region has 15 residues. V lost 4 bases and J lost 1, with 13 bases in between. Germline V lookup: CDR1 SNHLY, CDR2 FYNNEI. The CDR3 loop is CASSVLAGWNTEAFF. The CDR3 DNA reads TGTGCCAGCAGTGTTTTGGCAGGGTGGAACACTGAAGCTTTCTTT.

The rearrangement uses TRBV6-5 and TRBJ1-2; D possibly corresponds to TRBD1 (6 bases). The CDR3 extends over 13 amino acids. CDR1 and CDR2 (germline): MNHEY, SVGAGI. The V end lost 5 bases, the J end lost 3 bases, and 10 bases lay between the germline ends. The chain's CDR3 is CASSTWTDYGYTF. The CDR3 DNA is TGTGCCAGCAGTACTTGGACAGACTATGGCTACACCTTC.

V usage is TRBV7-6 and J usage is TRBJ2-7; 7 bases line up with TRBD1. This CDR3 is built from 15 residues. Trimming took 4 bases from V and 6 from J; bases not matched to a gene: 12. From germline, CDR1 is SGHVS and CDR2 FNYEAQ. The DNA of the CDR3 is TGTGCCAGCAGCTCCAGAACCGGGACAGCTGGCGAGCAGTACTTC. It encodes CASSSRTGTAGEQYF. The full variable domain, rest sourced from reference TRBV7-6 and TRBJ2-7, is GAGVSQSPRYKVTKRGQDVALRCDPISGHVSLYWYRQALGQGPEFLTYFNYEAQQDKSGLPNDRFSAERPEGSISTLTIQRTEQRDSAMYRCASSSRTGTAGEQYFGPGTRLTVT.

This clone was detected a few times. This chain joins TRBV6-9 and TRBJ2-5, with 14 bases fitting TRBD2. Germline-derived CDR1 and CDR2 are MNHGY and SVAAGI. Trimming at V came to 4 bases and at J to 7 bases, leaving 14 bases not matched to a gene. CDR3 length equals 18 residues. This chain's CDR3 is CASSSGLAGDWGKVTQYF. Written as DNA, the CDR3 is TGTGCCAGCAGTTCGGGACTAGCGGGAGACTGGGGGAAAGTGACCCAGTACTTC.

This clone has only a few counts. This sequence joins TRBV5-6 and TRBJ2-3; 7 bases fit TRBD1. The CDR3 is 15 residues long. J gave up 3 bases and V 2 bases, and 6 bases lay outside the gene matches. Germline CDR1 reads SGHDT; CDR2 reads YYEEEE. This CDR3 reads CASSFDRVGTDTQYF. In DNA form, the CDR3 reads TGTGCCAGCAGCTTTGACAGGGTTGGGACAGATACGCAGTATTTT.

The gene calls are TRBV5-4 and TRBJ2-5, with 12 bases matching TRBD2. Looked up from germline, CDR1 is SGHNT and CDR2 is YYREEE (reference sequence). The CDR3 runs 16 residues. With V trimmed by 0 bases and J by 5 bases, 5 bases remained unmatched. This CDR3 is CASSLASGGASETQYF. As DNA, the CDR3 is TGTGCCAGCAGCTTGGCTAGCGGGGGGGCTAGTGAGACCCAGTACTTC.

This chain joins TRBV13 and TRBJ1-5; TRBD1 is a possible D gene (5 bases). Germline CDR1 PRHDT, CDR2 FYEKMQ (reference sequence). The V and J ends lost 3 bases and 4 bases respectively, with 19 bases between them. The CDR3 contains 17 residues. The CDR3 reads CASSFPSWGRKNQPQHF. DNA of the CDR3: TGTGCCAGCAGCTTCCCGTCATGGGGCCGGAAAAATCAGCCCCAGCATTTT.

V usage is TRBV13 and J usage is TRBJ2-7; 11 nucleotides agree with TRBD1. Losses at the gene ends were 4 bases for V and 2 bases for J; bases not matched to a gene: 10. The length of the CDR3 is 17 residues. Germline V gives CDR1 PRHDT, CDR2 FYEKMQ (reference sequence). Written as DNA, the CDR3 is TGTGCCAGCAGCTCCTCGGACAGGGGGCGTAGAACCTACGAGCAGTACTTC. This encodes CASSSSDRGRRTYEQYF.

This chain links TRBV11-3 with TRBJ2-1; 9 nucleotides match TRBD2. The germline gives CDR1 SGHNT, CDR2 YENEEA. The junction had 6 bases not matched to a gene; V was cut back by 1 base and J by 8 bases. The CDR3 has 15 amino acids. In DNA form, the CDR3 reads TGTGCCAGCAGCTTAGGGCTAGCGGGATCCTATGAGCAGTTCTTC. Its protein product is CASSLGLAGSYEQFF.